This passage covers 19 T cell receptor beta chains from one sample sequenced in a study of blood T cell repertoires in COVID-19. Sequencing was performed with immunoSEQ multiplex PCR; in TCRdb, only in-frame clones are kept and a portion is missing. The top ten hold 0.95% to 1% of the sample, which has 380,000 or so clones, roughly 90% seen once. The source material was PBMCs or T cells enriched from blood (not recorded which). The receptors were sampled from a woman aged 25 to 45 with acute COVID-19.

V and J are TRBV5-1 and TRBJ2-6; TRBD1 matches 9 bases. The CDR3 runs 19 residues. Germline V gene lookup returns CDR1 SGHRS and CDR2 YFSETQ. Trimming took 8 bases from V and 0 from J; bases not matched to a gene: 15. The DNA of the CDR3 is TGCGCCAGTTGTCCGTCTCCGGGACAGGGCCACTCTGGGGCCAACGTCCTGACTTTC. This codes for CASCPSPGQGHSGANVLTF. The full variable domain, its missing parts supplied by reference TRBV5-1 and TRBJ2-6, is KAGVTQTPRYLIKTRGQQVTLSCSPISGHRSVSWYQQTPGQGLQFLFEYFSETQRNKGNFPGRFSGRQFSNSRSEMNVSTLELGDSALYLCASCPSPGQGHSGANVLTFGAGSRLTVL.

A remark on this clone: Different DNA sequences within this sample yield the same CDR3. The chain carries TRBV5-1 and TRBJ1-2, with D possibly being TRBD1 (6 bases). V was cut by 0 bases and J by 0 bases, with 12 bases left in between. The length of the CDR3 is 16 residues. Germline CDR1 and CDR2: SGHRS and YFSETQ. The CDR3 spells CASSLAPDRTNYGYTF. Written as DNA, the CDR3 is TGCGCCAGCAGCTTGGCCCCGGACAGAACTAACTATGGCTACACCTTC.

The chain is built from TRBV7-8 and TRBJ1-1, with a possible D match to TRBD1 (5 bases). With 1 base removed from V and 11 bases from J, the gap between germline ends came to 17 bases. CDR1 is SGHVS and CDR2 is FQNEAQ in the germline V gene. The CDR3 loop spans 14 amino acids. CDR3 in amino acids: CASSLGGLGKGAFF. The CDR3, as DNA: TGTGCCAGCAGCTTAGGAGGCTTGGGGAAGGGGGCTTTCTTT. Together with reference TRBV7-8 and TRBJ1-1, the CDR3 gives the full variable domain: GAGVSQSPRYKVAKRGQDVALRCDPISGHVSLFWYQQALGQGPEFLTYFQNEAQLDKSGLPSDRFFAERPEGSVSTLKIQRTQQEDSAVYLCASSLGGLGKGAFFGQGTRLTVV.

This chain joins TRBV5-1 and TRBJ1-4; D is unresolved. Germline V lookup: CDR1 SGHRS, CDR2 YFSETQ. V gave up 5 bases and J gave up 0 bases, with 11 bases separating them. The CDR3 extends over 15 amino acids. The CDR3 spells CASRLSVATNEKLFF. In nucleotides, the CDR3 is TGCGCCAGCAGGCTGTCAGTTGCAACTAATGAAAAACTGTTTTTT.

The chain carries TRBV5-6 and TRBJ1-6, with TRBD1 as a possible D gene (5 bases). Trimming left V 0 bases short and J 10 bases short, with 11 bases between. The CDR3 is 14 residues long. CDR1 and CDR2 (germline): SGHDT, YYEEEE. CDR3 loop: CASSLGQGGSPLHF. In nucleotides, the CDR3 is TGTGCCAGCAGCTTGGGCCAGGGTGGATCACCCCTCCACTTT.

CDR3 DNA: TGTGCCAGCAGTTTATCGATGGCTGCTACGCAGTATTTT. It encodes CASSLSMAATQYF. This chain uses TRBV27 with TRBJ2-3; D unresolved. V lost 0 bases and J 8 bases, leaving 9 bases between the germline ends. The CDR3 is 13 amino acids. Germline V CDR1 and CDR2: MNHEY, SMNVEV (reference sequence).

This clone occurred once. The chain recombines TRBV6-5 with TRBJ1-1; 8 bases agree with TRBD1. After removal of 4 bases from V and 1 base from J, the junction contained 2 bases not matched to a gene. The CDR3 has 14 amino acids. Germline CDR1 is MNHEY and CDR2 is SVGAGI. CDR3 DNA sequence: TGTGCCAGCAGTTCCGGGACAGGGAACACTGAAGCTTTCTTT. Translated, it gives CASSSGTGNTEAFF.

The rearrangement joins TRBV9 to TRBJ1-1; 7 bases are a match to TRBD1. This CDR3 spans 15 amino acids. J gave up 1 base and V 2 bases, and 5 bases lay outside the gene matches. Germline values: CDR1 SGDLS, CDR2 YYNGEE. CDR3 nucleotides: TGTGCCAGCAGCGTCCCCGGGACAGAGAACACTGAAGCTTTCTTT. Amino acids: CASSVPGTENTEAFF. Variable domain in full (rest from reference TRBV9 and TRBJ1-1): DSGVTQTPKHLITATGQRVTLRCSPRSGDLSVYWYQQSLDQGLQFLIQYYNGEERAKGNILERFSAQQFPDLHSELNLSSLELGDSALYFCASSVPGTENTEAFFGQGTRLTVV.

V gene TRBV14 combines with J gene TRBJ1-1; 9 nucleotides line up with TRBD1. V lost 0 bases and J lost 0; bases outside the gene matches: 5. CDR3 length: 17 residues. Germline V gene lookup returns CDR1 SGHDN and CDR2 FVKESK. The CDR3 is CASSQEDRGGLNTEAFF. CDR3 coding DNA: TGTGCCAGCAGCCAAGAGGACAGGGGTGGTTTGAACACTGAAGCTTTCTTT. Together with reference TRBV14 and TRBJ1-1, the CDR3 gives the full variable domain: EAGVTQFPSHSVIEKGQTVTLRCDPISGHDNLYWYRRVMGKEIKFLLHFVKESKQDESGMPNNRFLAERTGGTYSTLKVQPAELEDSGVYFCASSQEDRGGLNTEAFFGQGTRLTVV.

The chain links TRBV4-1 to TRBJ1-3; D uncertain. V was shortened by 3 bases and J by 4 bases, with 13 bases between the two germline ends. Germline CDR1 is MGHRA and CDR2 is YSYEKL. The CDR3 sequence is 15 residues long. The CDR3 bases are TGCGCCAGCAGCCAGAGCGGTCGAACGGGAAACACCATATATTTT. It is translated as CASSQSGRTGNTIYF.

The chain links TRBV5-1 to TRBJ1-2, with 8 bases lining up with TRBD1. The ends lost 4 bases at V and 3 bases at J; junction bases unmatched: 8. The CDR3 sequence is 15 residues long. Germline V gives CDR1 SGHRS, CDR2 YFSETQ. CDR3 nucleotides: TGCGCCAGCAGCGATGGGACAGGACCCTACTATGGCTACACCTTC. Its protein product is CASSDGTGPYYGYTF.

The chain carries TRBV7-2 and TRBJ2-5, with TRBD2 matching 8 bases. The V gene's germline CDR1 is SGHTA and CDR2 FQGNSA. The CDR3 runs to 14 residues. V lost 5 bases to trimming and J lost 5 bases; unmatched junction nucleotides: 7. For the CDR3, the DNA is TGTGCCAGCAGCCTCGGGGGGGCCGTGGAGACCCAGTACTTC. This gives the protein CASSLGGAVETQYF.

The J gene is TRBJ2-5, the V gene TRBV10-1; perhaps TRBD1 as D (6 bases). Per germline, CDR1 WNHNN and CDR2 SYGVQD (reference sequence). Trimming removed 1 base at V and 1 base at J, with 10 bases between. CDR3 size: 15 residues. CDR3 sequence reads: CASSELQGIQETQYF. CDR3 nucleotides: TGCGCCAGCAGTGAGTTACAGGGAATCCAAGAGACCCAGTACTTC.

The rearrangement joins TRBV7-9 to TRBJ2-7, with D possibly being TRBD1 (6 bases). V lost 5 bases and J 1 base, leaving 12 bases between the germline ends. The CDR3 loop spans 14 amino acids. Germline assignment: CDR1 SEHNR and CDR2 FQNEAQ (reference sequence). The CDR3, as DNA: TGTGCCAGCAGCGCGACCGGGACATCCTACGAGCAGTACTTC. Its translation is CASSATGTSYEQYF. Supplemented by reference TRBV7-9 and TRBJ2-7, the full variable domain reads DTGVSQNPRHKITKRGQNVTFRCDPISEHNRLYWYRQTLGQGPEFLTYFQNEAQLEKSRLLSDRFSAERPKGSFSTLEIQRTEQGDSAMYLCASSATGTSYEQYFGPGTRLTVT.

The chain uses TRBV25-1 and TRBJ2-2; TRBD1 matches 9 bases. Germline CDR1 reads MGHDK; CDR2 reads SYGVNS. CDR3 length: 16 amino acids. V lost 8 bases to trimming and J lost 5 bases; unmatched junction nucleotides: 12. This chain's CDR3 is CASRPAGQGLTGELFF. The CDR3, as DNA: TGTGCCAGCCGTCCTGCGGGACAGGGTTTAACCGGGGAGCTGTTTTTT.

This clone was counted at least ten times. This rearrangement joins TRBV6-4 to TRBJ2-5, with TRBD1 matching over 11 bases. Losses at the gene ends were 6 bases for V and 1 base for J; bases not matched to a gene: 4. Germline CDR1 MRHNA, CDR2 SNTAGT. The CDR3 spans 15 residues. CDR3 amino acids: CASSAGTGGQETQYF. CDR3 DNA sequence: TGTGCCAGCAGCGCCGGGACAGGGGGCCAAGAGACCCAGTACTTC.

In its sample, this clone was seen once. V gene TRBV19 combines with J gene TRBJ1-4; 7 bases fit TRBD1. Germline V gives CDR1 LNHDA, CDR2 SQIVND (reference sequence). V shed 5 bases, J shed 7 bases, and the junction held 7 bases outside the gene matches. The CDR3 totals 14 residues. The CDR3 DNA sequence: TGTGCCAGTAGTCCCGGGACAGATACTGAAAAACTGTTTTTT. Its translation is CASSPGTDTEKLFF. Full variable domain (rest looked up from reference TRBV19 and TRBJ1-4): DGGITQSPKYLFRKEGQNVTLSCEQNLNHDAMYWYRQDPGQGLRLIYYSQIVNDFQKGDIAEGYSVSREKKESFPLTVTSAQKNPTAFYLCASSPGTDTEKLFFGSGTQLSVL.

This rearrangement joins TRBV6-6 to TRBJ1-6; D perhaps matches TRBD1 (5 bases). CDR1 is MNHNY, CDR2 SVGAGI, per germline (reference sequence). Trimming shortened V by 6 bases and J by 10 bases, and 19 bases separated the two germline ends. CDR3 length: 15 residues. CDR3 coding DNA: TGTGCCAGCAGAGTTATGGGGGGAGGGAACTCACCCCTCCACTTT. As protein: CASRVMGGGNSPLHF.

V is TRBV9 and J is TRBJ2-2, with a tentative D call TRBD1 (5 bases). Per the germline V gene, CDR1 is SGDLS and CDR2 is YYNGEE. V lost 6 bases and J lost 1, with 10 bases in between. The CDR3 runs 14 residues. The CDR3 sequence is CASMGQGNTGELFF. CDR3 in DNA: TGTGCCAGCATGGGGCAGGGGAACACCGGGGAGCTGTTTTTT.